This is a list of T cell receptor beta chains from one sample in a study of OX40 agonist ivuxolimab in advanced cancers. Sequencing used immunoSEQ multiplex PCR; TCRdb keeps in-frame clones, though not all of them. The sample contains roughly 77,000 clones, about nine tenths of which appear only once. The source material was CD4+ or CD8+ T cells sorted from blood, sampled in a trial of the OX40 agonist ivuxolimab. These receptors were taken from an adult with an advanced solid tumor such as melanoma, head and neck, liver or kidney cancer. The CDR3 runs from the conserved cysteine through the conserved F or W. Each record gives: D gene, clone size, V gene, J gene, CDR3 protein, CDR3 DNA. A D gene is named only where the DNA matches it firmly. Expanded clones are given a class, and other clones once, few, many or no size at all.

d_gene: .; abundance: few; v_gene: TRBV30; j_gene: TRBJ1-2; CDR3aa: CAWSVSAADGYTF; CDR3nt: TGTGCCTGGAGTGTATCGGCGGCGGATGGCTACACCTTC
d_gene: .; abundance: .; v_gene: TRBV19; j_gene: TRBJ2-1; CDR3aa: CASSRNQGRGDEQFF; CDR3nt: TGTGCCAGTAGCCGAAACCAGGGGAGAGGCGATGAGCAGTTCTTC
d_gene: TRBD1; abundance: .; v_gene: TRBV7-2; j_gene: TRBJ2-7; CDR3aa: CASSLAGTGGGYEQYF; CDR3nt: TGTGCCAGCAGCTTAGCGGGGACAGGGGGCGGCTACGAGCAGTACTTC
d_gene: .; abundance: .; v_gene: TRBV19; j_gene: TRBJ2-3; CDR3aa: CASSIASSAGHSTDTQYF; CDR3nt: TGTGCCAGTAGTATAGCGTCGAGTGCGGGGCATAGCACAGATACGCAGTATTTT
d_gene: .; abundance: .; v_gene: TRBV6-1; j_gene: TRBJ1-1; CDR3aa: CASSEIPHTEAFF; CDR3nt: TGTGCCAGCAGTGAAATACCTCACACTGAAGCTTTCTTT
d_gene: .; abundance: .; v_gene: TRBV2; j_gene: TRBJ1-4; CDR3aa: CASSEFEKLFF; CDR3nt: TGTGCCAGCAGTGAGTTTGAAAAACTGTTTTTT
d_gene: TRBD2; abundance: .; v_gene: TRBV19; j_gene: TRBJ2-5; CDR3aa: CASSSSSGTSGRAQYF; CDR3nt: TGTGCCAGTAGTAGCAGCTCCGGGACTAGCGGGAGAGCCCAGTACTTC
d_gene: .; abundance: .; v_gene: TRBV5-1; j_gene: TRBJ2-1; CDR3aa: CASSPSSAARTEQFF; CDR3nt: TGCGCCAGCAGCCCATCTTCCGCCGCTAGGACTGAGCAGTTCTTC
d_gene: .; abundance: .; v_gene: TRBV5-1; j_gene: TRBJ2-3; CDR3aa: CASSPDSIYTQYF; CDR3nt: TGCGCCAGCAGCCCCGATTCCATATATACGCAGTATTTT
d_gene: TRBD1; abundance: .; v_gene: TRBV10-2; j_gene: TRBJ2-2; CDR3aa: CASSDPTGGDTGELFF; CDR3nt: TGCGCCAGCAGTGACCCGACAGGGGGGGACACCGGGGAGCTGTTTTTT
d_gene: TRBD2; abundance: .; v_gene: TRBV6-4; j_gene: TRBJ2-1; CDR3aa: CASSDSGGRAKNEQFF; CDR3nt: TGTGCCAGCAGTGACTCGGGCGGGAGGGCCAAAAATGAGCAGTTCTTC
d_gene: TRBD1; abundance: .; v_gene: TRBV5-4; j_gene: TRBJ1-2; CDR3aa: CASSLQGVSGYTF; CDR3nt: TGTGCCAGCAGCTTGCAGGGGGTATCTGGCTACACCTTC
d_gene: .; abundance: .; v_gene: TRBV11-3; j_gene: TRBJ2-4; CDR3aa: CASSLGPLNIQYF; CDR3nt: TGTGCCAGCAGCTTAGGTCCCCTGAACATTCAGTACTTC
d_gene: TRBD2; abundance: .; v_gene: TRBV15; j_gene: TRBJ2-5; CDR3aa: CATRGGVLEETQYF; CDR3nt: TGTGCCACCAGGGGGGGGGTCCTGGAGGAGACCCAGTACTTC
d_gene: TRBD1; abundance: .; v_gene: TRBV29-1; j_gene: TRBJ1-1; CDR3aa: CSGWTGLNTEAFF; CDR3nt: TGCAGCGGCTGGACAGGACTGAACACTGAAGCTTTCTTT
d_gene: TRBD1; abundance: once; v_gene: TRBV6-6; j_gene: TRBJ1-2; CDR3aa: CAIPRDRGRHGYTF; CDR3nt: TGTGCCATTCCCCGGGACAGGGGAAGGCATGGCTACACCTTC
d_gene: .; abundance: .; v_gene: TRBV30; j_gene: TRBJ1-4; CDR3aa: CAWSYKGISEKLFF; CDR3nt: TGTGCCTGGAGTTATAAAGGGATAAGTGAAAAACTGTTTTTT